Sequencing of this T cell receptor (beta chain) was carried out in a study of OX40 agonist ivuxolimab in advanced cancers. Study details: Every 2 weeks, patients got intravenous ivuxolimab at one of six dose levels (0.01-10 mg/kg). More than 35% of patients had received prior checkpoint inhibitor therapy.

This table comes from immunoSEQ multiplex PCR, and its TCRdb copy is limited to in-frame clones, with some not included. The sample holds roughly 59,000 clones, 90% to 95% seen once. V was trimmed by 4 bases and J by 5 bases, leaving 14 bases between them. Germline values: CDR1 SEHNR, CDR2 FQNEAQ (reference sequence). This CDR3 contains 14 residues. Material: CD4+ or CD8+ T cells sorted from blood, obtained in a trial of the OX40 agonist ivuxolimab. The rearrangement uses TRBV7-9 and TRBJ2-5; possible D gene TRBD2, 5 bases. The clonotype was recovered from an adult with an advanced solid tumor such as melanoma, head and neck, liver or kidney cancer. CDR3 bases: TGTGCCAGCAGCTCAACTACTAGTCTGGAGACCCAGTACTTC. It translates to CASSSTTSLETQYF.